The 27 T cell receptor beta chains below all came from one sample that was sequenced in a study of cytomegalovirus exposure and HLA in healthy donors. The PCR employed 60 Vbeta primers together with 13 Jbeta primers. The table came from immunoSEQ multiplex PCR; TCRdb's copy has only in-frame clones and leaves some out. This table has about 140,000 clones, 80% appearing once. Sequencing was carried out using PBMCs. These receptors all stem from a middle-aged man in good health and CMV-seronegative.

The chain links TRBV6-4 to TRBJ1-1, with D maybe TRBD1 (5 bases). The CDR3 is made up of 15 amino acids. Germline V gene lookup returns CDR1 MRHNA and CDR2 SNTAGT. The V end lost 5 bases, the J end lost 2 bases, and 15 bases lay between the germline ends. CDR3 coding DNA: TGTGCCAGCAGTTCCCGGGAGGGGAGAAACACTGAAGCTTTCTTT. It encodes CASSSREGRNTEAFF.

Remarks on this clone: No conserved phenylalanine or tryptophan ends this CDR3, so it is likely a read error. The chain couples TRBV14 to TRBJ1-1; tentatively, D is TRBD1 (6 bases). Germline lookup yields CDR1 SGHDN and CDR2 FVKESK. Trimming stripped 1 base from V and 0 bases from J, with 12 bases between. The CDR3 is made up of 16 amino acids. The CDR3 is CASSQVGEGVNTEAFV. The DNA of the CDR3 is TGTGCCAGCAGCCAAGTGGGGGAGGGGGTGAACACTGAAGCTTTCGTT.

V and J are TRBV7-8 and TRBJ2-2; 10 bases agree with TRBD1. The CDR3 is 14 residues long. Germline CDR1 reads SGHVS; CDR2 reads FQNEAQ. With 5 bases clipped from V and 8 bases from J, the junction kept 5 bases outside the gene matches. CDR3 loop: CASSPRDRGGELFF. The CDR3 region has the DNA TGTGCCAGCAGCCCACGGGACAGGGGTGGGGAGCTGTTTTTT.

A few counts support this clone. The CDR3 here is CASSLFRDNYEQYF. The CDR3 DNA is TGTGCCAGCAGCCTTTTCCGGGACAACTACGAGCAGTACTTC. The chain has TRBV5-6 and TRBJ2-5; maybe TRBD1 (6 bases). With the DNA end fitting TRBJ2-7 better, the J assignment may be wrong. Germline CDR1 SGHDT, CDR2 YYEEEE. This CDR3 spans 14 amino acids.

This clone was seen a handful of times. The V gene is TRBV27, the J gene TRBJ1-1; tentative D call: TRBD1 (5 bases). Germline V lookup: CDR1 MNHEY, CDR2 SMNVEV (reference sequence). The CDR3 sequence is 15 residues long. Trimming removed 5 bases at V and 2 bases at J, with 15 bases between. CDR3 region: CASSPGGAANTEAFF. CDR3 nucleotides: TGTGCCAGCAGTCCGGGCGGGGCAGCAAACACTGAAGCTTTCTTT.

The J gene is TRBJ2-7, the V gene TRBV6-6; the D gene is possibly TRBD2 (5 bases). The V end was cut by 8 bases, the J end by 4 bases, with 18 bases between. The CDR3 sequence is 14 residues long. Germline CDR1 and CDR2: MNHNY and SVGAGI (reference sequence). The CDR3 spells CASASSPEGYEQYF. As DNA, the CDR3 is TGTGCCAGCGCCTCATCGCCCGAGGGATACGAGCAGTACTTC.

This chain links TRBV6-1 with TRBJ2-7; 7 nucleotides agree with TRBD1. V gave up 0 bases and J gave up 2 bases; unmatched junction bases: 4. The CDR3 loop spans 15 amino acids. Germline CDR1 reads MNHNS; CDR2 reads SASEGT. CDR3 nucleotide sequence: TGTGCCAGCAGTGAAGCGGGACAGAACGCCTACGAGCAGTACTTC. Residues: CASSEAGQNAYEQYF.

J is TRBJ2-2 and V is TRBV7-9, with D perhaps matching TRBD2 (7 bases). Germline CDR1 reads SEHNR; CDR2 reads FQNEAQ (reference sequence). The V end was cut by 6 bases, the J end by 2 bases, with 13 bases between. The CDR3 has 15 amino acids. The CDR3 reads CASRRGGENTGELFF. Here the CDR3 DNA reads TGTGCCAGCAGACGCGGGGGCGAAAACACCGGGGAGCTGTTTTTT.

This chain connects TRBV27 to TRBJ1-5; D is uncertain. Trimming took off 1 base at V and 0 bases at J, with 10 bases between the two ends. CDR1 MNHEY and CDR2 SMNVEV come from the germline V gene (reference sequence). CDR3 length: 16 residues. CDR3 amino acids: CASSLWSGNSNQPQHF. The CDR3 DNA reads TGTGCCAGCAGTTTATGGTCCGGGAATAGCAATCAGCCCCAGCATTTT.

The chain recombines TRBV27 with TRBJ1-1; the D gene is possibly TRBD1 (6 bases). CDR3 length: 16 amino acids. Between the trimmed V and J ends, which lost 2 bases and 3 bases, there was a span of 16 bases. CDR1 is MNHEY and CDR2 is SMNVEV in the germline V gene (reference sequence). The CDR3 sequence is CASSLSPLGTHTEAFF. The DNA of the CDR3 is TGTGCCAGCAGTTTAAGCCCCTTGGGGACACACACTGAAGCTTTCTTT.

This clone was detected a few times. The J gene is TRBJ1-5, the V gene TRBV25-1, with D possibly matching TRBD1 (6 bases). The germline gives CDR1 MGHDK, CDR2 SYGVNS. The CDR3 is 15 residues long. The V and J ends lost 4 bases and 3 bases respectively, with 13 bases between them. The CDR3 sequence is CASSASGTSNQPQHF. CDR3 DNA: TGTGCCAGCAGTGCATCCGGGACATCCAATCAGCCCCAGCATTTT.

The chain employs TRBV11-2 and TRBJ2-2; a weak D match, TRBD2 (7 bases). Germline CDR1 and CDR2: SGHAT and FQNNGV. The CDR3 covers 18 residues. Trimming removed 2 bases from V and 2 bases from J, with 18 bases in between. In DNA form, the CDR3 reads TGTGCCAGCAGCTTATTCCATCCCGGGGGGCTAAACACCGGGGAGCTGTTTTTT. Amino acids: CASSLFHPGGLNTGELFF.

This clone is a singleton in its sample. This rearrangement joins TRBV9 to TRBJ2-7, with a weak D call TRBD2 (7 bases). Germline loops: CDR1 SGDLS, CDR2 YYNGEE. The CDR3 extends over 15 amino acids. V dropped 0 bases and J dropped 2 bases, with 12 bases sitting between them. The DNA for the CDR3 is TGTGCCAGCAGCGTAGGGGGGGGGCCAACCTACGAGCAGTACTTC. It translates to CASSVGGGPTYEQYF.

The genes are TRBV5-6 and TRBJ2-7, with 8 bases that match TRBD2. There are 16 residues in the CDR3. Germline loops: CDR1 SGHDT, CDR2 YYEEEE. V trimming: 1 base; J trimming: 3 bases; junction bases outside the gene matches: 9. CDR3 sequence: CASSLYAQRGLYEQYF. As DNA, the CDR3 is TGTGCCAGCAGCTTGTACGCCCAGCGGGGGCTCTACGAGCAGTACTTC.

The rearrangement links TRBV9 to TRBJ1-1; D remains unclear. The CDR3 runs 13 residues. The germline V gene encodes CDR1 SGDLS and CDR2 YYNGEE. Trimming cost V 7 bases and J 4 bases, with 14 bases left between them. CDR3 amino acids: CASGREGVTEAFF. The CDR3 nucleotides read TGTGCCAGCGGCCGGGAGGGAGTCACTGAAGCTTTCTTT.

The chain combines TRBV2 with TRBJ2-5; tentative D call: TRBD2 (6 bases). CDR1 is SNHLY, CDR2 FYNNEI, per germline. The CDR3 is made up of 13 amino acids. With 1 base removed from V and 4 bases from J, the gap between germline ends came to 7 bases. CDR3 region: CASSEVGGETQYF. The CDR3 nucleotides are TGTGCCAGCAGTGAAGTCGGGGGAGAGACCCAGTACTTC. The whole variable domain, remainder taken from reference TRBV2 and TRBJ2-5, is EPEVTQTPSHQVTQMGQEVILRCVPISNHLYFYWYRQILGQKVEFLVSFYNNEISEKSEIFDDQFSVERPDGSNFTLKIRSTKLEDSAMYFCASSEVGGETQYFGPGTRLLVL.

This clone was recorded a few times. The chain has TRBV4-1 and TRBJ2-1; 9 positions match TRBD1. CDR3 length: 17 residues. The germline V gene has CDR1 MGHRA and CDR2 YSYEKL. The V and J ends lost 6 bases and 8 bases, in that order; junction bases with no gene match: 17. The CDR3, as DNA: TGCGCCAGCAGGGGACATCCCGGACAGGGGAAGTTCGATGAGCAGTTCTTC. Translating it yields CASRGHPGQGKFDEQFF.

The V call is TRBV7-6, the J call TRBJ2-1, with TRBD2 matching 10 bases. The CDR3 sequence is 15 residues long. The germline CDR1 and CDR2 sequences are SGHVS and FNYEAQ. V was clipped by 8 bases and J by 7 bases; unmatched bases: 11. The CDR3 region is CASSTLGLALNEQFF. CDR3 in DNA: TGTGCCAGCTCTACGTTGGGACTAGCGCTGAATGAGCAGTTCTTC. Based on the CDR3 plus reference TRBV7-6 and TRBJ2-1, the full variable domain is GAGVSQSPRYKVTKRGQDVALRCDPISGHVSLYWYRQALGQGPEFLTYFNYEAQQDKSGLPNDRFSAERPEGSISTLTIQRTEQRDSAMYRCASSTLGLALNEQFFGPGTRLTVL.

The gene calls are TRBV19 and TRBJ2-1; 7 bases are shared with TRBD1. This CDR3 is 13 amino acids long. The germline V gene has CDR1 LNHDA and CDR2 SQIVND (reference sequence). J lost 4 bases, V lost 8 bases, and 5 bases had no gene match. The CDR3: CASARDSYNEQFF. CDR3 DNA: TGTGCCAGTGCCCGGGACAGTTACAATGAGCAGTTCTTC.

The chain is built from TRBV5-1 and TRBJ2-7, with 7 bases that match TRBD1. CDR1 is SGHRS, CDR2 YFSETQ, per germline. Trimming cost V 4 bases and J 3 bases; bases outside gene matches: 13. This CDR3 spans 16 amino acids. The CDR3 loop reads CASSLGAGTVNYEQYF. Written as DNA, the CDR3 is TGCGCCAGCAGCCTAGGTGCCGGGACAGTGAACTACGAGCAGTACTTC.

V usage is TRBV7-2 and J usage is TRBJ2-1; 11 nucleotides align to TRBD2. The J segment lost 6 bases and the V segment lost 4 bases, leaving 2 bases of the junction unmatched. Per the germline V gene, CDR1 is SGHTA and CDR2 is FQGNSA. The CDR3 runs 14 residues. The CDR3 bases are TGTGCCAGCAGCTCCACTAGCGGGGGCAATGAGCAGTTCTTC. The encoded protein is CASSSTSGGNEQFF.

The chain combines TRBV19 with TRBJ2-3; 12 bases map to TRBD2. Germline V CDR1 and CDR2: LNHDA, SQIVND (reference sequence). This CDR3 is 14 amino acids long. The junction had 7 bases not matched to a gene; V was cut back by 2 bases and J by 13 bases. The CDR3 bases are TGTGCCAGTAGTATAACAAGGACTAGCGGGGAGAAGTATTTT. It encodes CASSITRTSGEKYF.

The rearrangement joins TRBV18 to TRBJ2-5; a possible D gene is TRBD2 (5 bases). Trimming removed 3 bases at V and 3 bases at J, with 8 bases between. Germline V gene lookup returns CDR1 KGHSH and CDR2 LQKENI. The CDR3 covers 13 residues. The chain's CDR3 is CASSPRTEETQYF. Here the CDR3 DNA reads TGTGCCAGCTCACCGCGGACTGAAGAGACCCAGTACTTC.

The chain joins TRBV9 to TRBJ1-2; the match to TRBD1 covers 11 bases. Germline trimming cut 4 bases from V and 4 bases from J; bases unmatched to any gene: 3. This CDR3 is 14 amino acids long. Germline V CDR1 and CDR2: SGDLS, YYNGEE. CDR3 amino acids: CASSSGQGAYGYTF. CDR3 bases: TGTGCCAGCAGCTCCGGACAGGGGGCCTATGGCTACACCTTC.

The rearrangement joins TRBV19 to TRBJ1-1, with D possibly matching TRBD1 (5 bases). CDR1 and CDR2 from the germline V gene are LNHDA and SQIVND (reference sequence). Trimming shortened V by 3 bases and J by 10 bases, and 21 bases separated the two germline ends. This CDR3 has 15 amino acids. CDR3 sequence: CASSISFAQGSGAFF. In nucleotides, the CDR3 is TGTGCCAGTAGTATTTCTTTTGCCCAGGGAAGTGGAGCTTTCTTT.

The CDR3 bases are TGTGCCAGCAGCTCCAGGGCAGATACGCAGTATTTT. Its protein product is CASSSRADTQYF. The V and J genes are TRBV7-9 and TRBJ2-3; D is possibly TRBD1 (5 bases). The germline V gene encodes CDR1 SEHNR and CDR2 FQNEAQ (reference sequence). V lost 4 bases and J 4 bases, leaving 6 bases between the germline ends. The CDR3 runs to 12 residues.

This rearrangement joins TRBV9 to TRBJ1-1, with D possibly TRBD1 on 5 matching bases. Trimming stripped 4 bases from V and 1 base from J, with 17 bases between. Germline assignment: CDR1 SGDLS and CDR2 YYNGEE. This CDR3 spans 16 amino acids. In DNA, the CDR3 is TGTGCCAGCAGCTCGCGAGGACGCGGGGGGAACACTGAAGCTTTCTTT. Translated, it gives CASSSRGRGGNTEAFF.